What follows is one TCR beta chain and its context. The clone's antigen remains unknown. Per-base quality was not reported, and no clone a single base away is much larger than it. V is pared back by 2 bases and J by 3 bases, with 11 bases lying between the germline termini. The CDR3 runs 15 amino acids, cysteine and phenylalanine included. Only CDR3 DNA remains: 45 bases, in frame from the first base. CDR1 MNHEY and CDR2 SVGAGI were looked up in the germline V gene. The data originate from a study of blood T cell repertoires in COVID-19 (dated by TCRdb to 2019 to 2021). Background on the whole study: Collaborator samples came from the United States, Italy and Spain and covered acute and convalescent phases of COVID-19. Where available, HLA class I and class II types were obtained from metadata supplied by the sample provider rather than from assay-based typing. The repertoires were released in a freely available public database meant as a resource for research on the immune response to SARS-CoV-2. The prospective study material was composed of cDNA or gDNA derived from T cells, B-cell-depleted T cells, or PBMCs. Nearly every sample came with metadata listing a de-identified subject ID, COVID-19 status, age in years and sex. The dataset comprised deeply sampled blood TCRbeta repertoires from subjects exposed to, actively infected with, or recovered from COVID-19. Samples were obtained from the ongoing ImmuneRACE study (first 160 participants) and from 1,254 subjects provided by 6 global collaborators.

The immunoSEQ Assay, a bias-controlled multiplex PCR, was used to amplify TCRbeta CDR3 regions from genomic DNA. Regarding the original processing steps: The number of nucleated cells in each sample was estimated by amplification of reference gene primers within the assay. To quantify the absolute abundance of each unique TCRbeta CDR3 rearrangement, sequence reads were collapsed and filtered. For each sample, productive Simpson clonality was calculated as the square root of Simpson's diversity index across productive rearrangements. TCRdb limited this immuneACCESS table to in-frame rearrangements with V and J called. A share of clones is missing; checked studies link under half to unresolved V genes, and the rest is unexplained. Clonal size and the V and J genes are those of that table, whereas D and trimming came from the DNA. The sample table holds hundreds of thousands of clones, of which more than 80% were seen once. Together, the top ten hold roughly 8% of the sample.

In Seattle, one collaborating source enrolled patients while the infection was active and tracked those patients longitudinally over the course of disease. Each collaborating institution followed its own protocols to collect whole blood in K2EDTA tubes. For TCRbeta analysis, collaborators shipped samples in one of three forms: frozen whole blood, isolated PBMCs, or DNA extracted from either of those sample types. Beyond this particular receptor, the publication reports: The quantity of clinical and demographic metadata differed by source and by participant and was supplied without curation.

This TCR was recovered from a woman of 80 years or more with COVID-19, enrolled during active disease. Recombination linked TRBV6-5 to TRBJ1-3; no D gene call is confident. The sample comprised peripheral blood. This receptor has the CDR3 CASSYGRSGGNTIYF. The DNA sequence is TGTGCCAGCAGTTACGGGAGGTCCGGTGGAAACACCATATATTTT.